What follows is one TCR beta chain and its context. The sample originates from a study of a mutant IDH1 vaccine in newly diagnosed glioma. Profiling relied on immunoSEQ multiplex PCR, and the TCRdb table lists in-frame clones only, not all of them. The sample lists about 100,000 clones; around 77% were seen once. The germline V and J ends were trimmed by 0 bases and 1 base, with 4 bases remaining between them. The CDR3 has 14 amino acids. The germline V gene has CDR1 SGHRS and CDR2 YFSETQ. Time point given: baseline, week 1 (first vaccination visit). The treatment was: pre-vaccination baseline after standard-of-care therapy.

This chain uses TRBV5-1 with TRBJ2-2, with D unresolved. The sequence was obtained from a man aged 40-49 years with glioma. The material was PBMCs, obtained from a glioma patient treated with radiotherapy, temozolomide or both. The DNA of the CDR3 is TGCGCCAGCAGCTTGGCGGGGAACACCGGGGAGCTGTTTTTT. Translating gives CASSLAGNTGELFF.